This T cell receptor (beta chain) was recovered during a study of blood T cells in healthy people across ages. Germline CDR1 and CDR2: SNHLY and FYNNEI. This CDR3 spans 14 amino acids. The authors ran a second PCR of roughly 7 to 11 cycles using a sample-barcoded 5' primer and a J-beta primer mix. Each CDR3 protein gets one entry after TCRdb re-called the 5' RACE reads with MiXCR. In the table there are approximately 810,000 distinct CDR3 sequences, approximately 35% of which are singletons. There were at least 5 micrograms of total RNA extracted from every sample. Study results and caveats: Leaving the PBMCs unsorted stopped any conclusive comparison of naive versus antigen-experienced cells.

Points on this clonotype: Antigen unknown. The junction departs from the called germline gene at one end, perhaps through a read error.

Sample: blood. The receptor was derived from a man aged 18 to 30 in good health. The chain employs TRBV2 and TRBJ2-3, with no clear D. The CDR3 coding sequence is TGTGCCAGCAGGGAAGGATCTAACACAGATACGCAGTATTTT. As protein: CASREGSNTDTQYF.